This TCR beta chain was recovered during a study of blood T cell repertoires in COVID-19. In the study overall: Italy, Spain and the United States were the sources of the convalescent and acute COVID-19 samples. From T cells, B-cell-depleted T cells, or PBMCs came the material, which was cDNA or gDNA.

Per the germline V gene, CDR1 is SEHNR and CDR2 is FQNEAQ (reference sequence). V lost 8 bases and J 2 bases, leaving 9 bases between the germline ends. This CDR3 has 12 amino acids. In the study's own analysis: Quantification of nucleated cells was approximated via reference gene primer amplification. The protocol was immunoSEQ multiplex PCR, while the TCRdb copy is restricted to in-frame clones and leaves out a portion. That table supplies the V and J calls and clone size; D and trimming were determined from the DNA. The sample yields 150,000 to 180,000 clones, 65% to 90% seen once. Sequences were obtained from peripheral blood. The receptor's source is a woman aged 55-69 years with COVID-19, enrolled during active disease. The rearrangement uses TRBV7-9 and TRBJ1-1, with a tentative D call TRBD1 (5 bases). The CDR3 region is CASLDSNTEAFF. CDR3 coding DNA: TGTGCCAGCCTAGACAGTAACACTGAAGCTTTCTTT. Filled out from reference TRBV7-9 and TRBJ1-1, the complete variable domain reads DTGVSQNPRHKITKRGQNVTFRCDPISEHNRLYWYRQTLGQGPEFLTYFQNEAQLEKSRLLSDRFSAERPKGSFSTLEIQRTEQGDSAMYLCASLDSNTEAFFGQGTRLTVV.